This T cell receptor (beta chain) was sequenced during a study of regulatory T cells in long-lasting Graves disease. Study results and caveats: There were preferences for TRBV28, TRBJ1-2 and TRBJ2-5 in persistent disease.

Arm-PCR of CDR3 regions and iRepertoire HTBI primers were the basis on which TCR beta libraries were built. TCRdb re-called the multiplex PCR reads through MiXCR, storing one row per CDR3 protein. Of fewer than 550,000 distinct CDR3 sequences listed, 20% to 25% were seen once; the top ten hold roughly 7.1%. V was shortened by 2 bases and J by 11 bases, with 12 bases between the two germline ends. Germline assignment: CDR1 GTSNPN and CDR2 SVGIG (reference sequence). This CDR3 is 11 amino acids long. With regard to this clonotype: The target antigen is unknown.

The time point was: persistent/refractory GD, antithyroid drugs over 5 years with positive TRAb. From PBMCs, RNA was extracted and then used to make the TCR library. American Thyroid Association guidelines served as the basis for diagnosing Graves' disease. As a group, patients came from one endocrinology department in Xi'an, China. The clonotype was recovered from a female donor with Graves disease. The genes are TRBV30 and TRBJ1-1, with TRBD1 as a possible D gene (6 bases). Sequenced here: peripheral blood mononuclear cells (PBMCs), sampled when the disease was refractory, from a patient treated with antithyroid drugs. The CDR3 reads CAWSPPGAAFF. DNA of the CDR3: TGTGCCTGGAGTCCCCCAGGGGCGGCTTTCTTT.